This TCR beta chain was profiled in a study of early T cells in non-severe SARS-CoV-2 infection (TCRdb year 2021). Study-wide context: Because TCR sequencing was done on bulk RNA from unsorted whole blood, the alpha and beta chains could not be paired. The research as a whole found: VDJdb matching was skewed toward anti-spike CD8 responses and likely underestimated virus-specific expansions by missing private and CD4 specificities.

With respect to this clonotype: Its antigen is still unknown. Within one base of it there is no much larger clone, and no base qualities were kept.

Library prep was done by 5' RACE. Sequencing instrument: NextSeq 500. In the TCR library protocol, unique molecular identifiers were attached to individual cDNA molecules to correct for PCR bias and sequencing error. Sequencing covered both TCR alpha and beta chains, and within each sample the abundances of alpha and beta sequences were tightly co-correlated. From the authors' description of their analysis: Decombinator V4 was used to annotate TCR sequences for V gene, J gene and CDR3. Expanded TCRs were defined as changing significantly between any two time points under a Poisson model with p below 0.0001. Abundances of TCRs were expressed as counts per million after normalisation to the total number of TCRs sequenced in each sample. TRAV1-2 paired with TRAJ12, TRAJ20 or TRAJ33 defined MAIT TCRs, while TRAV10 paired with TRAJ18 defined iNKT TCRs. A search of VDJdb, accessed on 1 November 2021, was run for TCRs annotated to CMV, EBV and SARS-CoV-2, with TCRs annotated for multiple antigens excluded. TCRdb reprocessing: public reads trimmed at Q25 with fastp, clones called with MiXCR, in-frame beta chains kept. Each record represents a unique CDR3 protein, reported with the most common genes and DNA among its rows. The authors' filters were not applied to this entry. The sample yields tens of thousands of distinct CDR3 sequences; over 9% were counted once. Of the sample, less than 3% falls within the top ten clones.

The CDR1 and CDR2 encoded by the germline V gene (reference sequence) are SGHKS and YYEKEE. Its CDR3 holds 15 amino acids, cysteine through phenylalanine. The sequence is cut down to CDR3 DNA, 45 bases in frame from base 1. The germline ends are 10 bases apart after V is trimmed by 0 bases and J by 1 base. Set within a cohort of healthcare workers in London, UK, this nested case-control study involved weekly PCR testing of nasopharyngeal swabs along with blood sampling. Between 23 and 31 March 2020, the week of the UK lockdown, healthcare workers were enrolled and then followed up weekly for as long as 16 weeks.

The sequenced sample was whole blood, obtained at baseline. The receptor's source is an adult who was a healthcare worker with PCR-confirmed SARS-CoV-2 infection or an uninfected control (not recorded which). The V and J genes are TRBV5-5 and TRBJ2-5; the D call could be TRBD1 or TRBD2, with each sharing 6 bases. The CDR3 sequence is CASSLVGGLQETQYF. The nucleotides are TGTGCCAGCAGCTTGGTTGGGGGGCTCCAAGAGACCCAGTACTTC.